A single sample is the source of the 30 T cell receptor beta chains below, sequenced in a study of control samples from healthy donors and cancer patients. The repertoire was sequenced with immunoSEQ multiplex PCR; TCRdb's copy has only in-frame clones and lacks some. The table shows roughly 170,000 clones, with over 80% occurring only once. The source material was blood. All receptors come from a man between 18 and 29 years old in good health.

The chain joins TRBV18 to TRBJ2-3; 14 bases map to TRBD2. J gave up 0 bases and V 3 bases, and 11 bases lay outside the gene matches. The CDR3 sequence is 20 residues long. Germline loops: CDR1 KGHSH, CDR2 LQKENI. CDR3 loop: CASSPTGLAGAFISTDTQYF. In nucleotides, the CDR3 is TGTGCCAGCTCACCCACGGGACTAGCGGGGGCCTTTATTAGCACAGATACGCAGTATTTT. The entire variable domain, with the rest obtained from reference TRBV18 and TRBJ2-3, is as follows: NAGVMQNPRHLVRRRGQEARLRCSPMKGHSHVYWYRQLPEEGLKFMVYLQKENIIDESGMPKERFSAEFPKEGPSILRIQQVVRGDSAAYFCASSPTGLAGAFISTDTQYFGPGTRLTVL.

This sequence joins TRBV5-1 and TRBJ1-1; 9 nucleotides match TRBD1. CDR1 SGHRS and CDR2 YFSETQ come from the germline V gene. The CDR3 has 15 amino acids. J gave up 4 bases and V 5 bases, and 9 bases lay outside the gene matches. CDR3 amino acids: CASRITGGGGTEAFF. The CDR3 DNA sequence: TGCGCCAGCAGGATCACAGGGGGCGGTGGCACTGAAGCTTTCTTT.

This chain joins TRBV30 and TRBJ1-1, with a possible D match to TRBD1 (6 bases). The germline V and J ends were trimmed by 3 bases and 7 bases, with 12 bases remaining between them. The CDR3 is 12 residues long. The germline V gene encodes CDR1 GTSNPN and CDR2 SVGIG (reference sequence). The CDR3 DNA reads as TGTGCCTGGAGAAGGGGGGGAAATGAAGCTTTCTTT. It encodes CAWRRGGNEAFF.

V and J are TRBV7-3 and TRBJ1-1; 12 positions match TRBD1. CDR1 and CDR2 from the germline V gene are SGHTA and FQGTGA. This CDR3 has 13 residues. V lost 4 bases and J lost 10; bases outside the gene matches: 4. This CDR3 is CASSSGTGGLAFF. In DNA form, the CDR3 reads TGTGCCAGCAGCTCCGGGACAGGGGGCTTAGCTTTCTTT.

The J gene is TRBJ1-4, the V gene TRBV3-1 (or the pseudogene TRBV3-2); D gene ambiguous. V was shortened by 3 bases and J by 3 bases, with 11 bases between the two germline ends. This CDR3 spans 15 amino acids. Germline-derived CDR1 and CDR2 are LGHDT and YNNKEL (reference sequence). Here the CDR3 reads CASSHSRRANEKLFF. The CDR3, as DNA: TGTGCCAGCAGCCATAGTCGTAGGGCTAATGAAAAACTGTTTTTT.

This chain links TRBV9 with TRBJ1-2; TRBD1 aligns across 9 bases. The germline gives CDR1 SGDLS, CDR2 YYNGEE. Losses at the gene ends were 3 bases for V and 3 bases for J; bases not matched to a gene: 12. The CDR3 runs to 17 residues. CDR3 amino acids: CASSGTNWDREDYGYTF. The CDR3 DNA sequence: TGTGCCAGCAGCGGGACCAATTGGGACAGGGAAGACTATGGCTACACCTTC. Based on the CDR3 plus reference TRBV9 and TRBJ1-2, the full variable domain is DSGVTQTPKHLITATGQRVTLRCSPRSGDLSVYWYQQSLDQGLQFLIQYYNGEERAKGNILERFSAQQFPDLHSELNLSSLELGDSALYFCASSGTNWDREDYGYTFGSGTRLTVV.

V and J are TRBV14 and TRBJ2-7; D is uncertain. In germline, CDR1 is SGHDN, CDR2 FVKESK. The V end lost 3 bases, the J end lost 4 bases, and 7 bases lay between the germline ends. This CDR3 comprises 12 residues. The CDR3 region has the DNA TGTGCCAGCAGCCACACAAGGTACGAGCAGTACTTC. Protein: CASSHTRYEQYF. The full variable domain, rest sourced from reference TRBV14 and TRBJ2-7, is EAGVTQFPSHSVIEKGQTVTLRCDPISGHDNLYWYRRVMGKEIKFLLHFVKESKQDESGMPNNRFLAERTGGTYSTLKVQPAELEDSGVYFCASSHTRYEQYFGPGTRLTVT.

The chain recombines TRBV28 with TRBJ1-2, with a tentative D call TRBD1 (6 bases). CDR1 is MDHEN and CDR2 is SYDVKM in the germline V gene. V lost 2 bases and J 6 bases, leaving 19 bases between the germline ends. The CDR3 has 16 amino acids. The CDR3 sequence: CASSLRGARLIDGYTF. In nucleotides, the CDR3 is TGTGCCAGCAGTTTAAGGGGGGCCCGATTAATCGATGGCTACACCTTC.

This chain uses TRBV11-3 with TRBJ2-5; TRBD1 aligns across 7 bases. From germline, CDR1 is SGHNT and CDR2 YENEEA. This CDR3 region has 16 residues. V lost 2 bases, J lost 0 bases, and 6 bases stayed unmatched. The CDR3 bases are TGTGCCAGCAGCTTACTACCGGGACAGAACCAAGAGACCCAGTACTTC. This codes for CASSLLPGQNQETQYF.

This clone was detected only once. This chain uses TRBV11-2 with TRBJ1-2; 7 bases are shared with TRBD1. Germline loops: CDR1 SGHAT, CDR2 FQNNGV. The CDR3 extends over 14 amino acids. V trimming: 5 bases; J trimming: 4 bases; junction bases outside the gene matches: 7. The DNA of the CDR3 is TGTGCCAGCAGCCCTTCGACAGGGATCTATGGCTACACCTTC. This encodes CASSPSTGIYGYTF.

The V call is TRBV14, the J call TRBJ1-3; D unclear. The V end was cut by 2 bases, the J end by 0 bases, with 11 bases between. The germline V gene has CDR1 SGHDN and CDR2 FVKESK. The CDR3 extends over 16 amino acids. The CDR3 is CASSQTRWSSGNTIYF. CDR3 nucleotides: TGTGCCAGCAGCCAAACCCGATGGAGCTCTGGAAACACCATATATTTT.

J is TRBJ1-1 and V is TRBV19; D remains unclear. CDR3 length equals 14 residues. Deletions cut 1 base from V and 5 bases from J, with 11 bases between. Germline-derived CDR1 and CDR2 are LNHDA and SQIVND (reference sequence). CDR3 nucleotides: TGTGCCAGTAGTATAGCGGCTCGGGGTACTGAAGCTTTCTTT. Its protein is CASSIAARGTEAFF. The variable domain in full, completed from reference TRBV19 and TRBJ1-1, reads DGGITQSPKYLFRKEGQNVTLSCEQNLNHDAMYWYRQDPGQGLRLIYYSQIVNDFQKGDIAEGYSVSREKKESFPLTVTSAQKNPTAFYLCASSIAARGTEAFFGQGTRLTVV.

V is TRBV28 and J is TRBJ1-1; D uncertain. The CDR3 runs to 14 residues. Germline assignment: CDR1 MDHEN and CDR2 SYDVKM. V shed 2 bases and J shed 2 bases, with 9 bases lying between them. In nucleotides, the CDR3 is TGTGCCAGCAGTTTACCAGAGCTTAACACTGAAGCTTTCTTT. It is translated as CASSLPELNTEAFF.

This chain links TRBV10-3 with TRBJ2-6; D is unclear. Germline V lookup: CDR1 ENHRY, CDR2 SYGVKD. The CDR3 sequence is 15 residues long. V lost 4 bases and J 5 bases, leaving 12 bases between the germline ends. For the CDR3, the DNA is TGTGCCATCAGTGGAGTTCTGGAGAGGGCCAACGTCCTGACTTTC. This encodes CAISGVLERANVLTF.

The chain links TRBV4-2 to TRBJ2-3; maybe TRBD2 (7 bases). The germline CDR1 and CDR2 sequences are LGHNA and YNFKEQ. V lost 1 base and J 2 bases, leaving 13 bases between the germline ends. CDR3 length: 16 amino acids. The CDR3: CASSQVSGGNTDTQYF. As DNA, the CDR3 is TGTGCCAGCAGCCAAGTATCGGGGGGCAACACAGATACGCAGTATTTT.

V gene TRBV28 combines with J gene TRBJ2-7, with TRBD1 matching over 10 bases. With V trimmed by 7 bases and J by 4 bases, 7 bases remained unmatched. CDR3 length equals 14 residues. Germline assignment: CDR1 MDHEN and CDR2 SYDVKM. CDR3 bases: TGTGCCAGCAATAGACAGGGGGCGCGTTACGAGCAGTACTTC. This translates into CASNRQGARYEQYF.

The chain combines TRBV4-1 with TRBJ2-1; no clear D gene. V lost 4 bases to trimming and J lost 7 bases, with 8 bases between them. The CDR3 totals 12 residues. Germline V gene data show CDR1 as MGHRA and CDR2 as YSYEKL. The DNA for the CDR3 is TGCGCCAGCAGCCGCCAGCCTAATGAGCAGTTCTTC. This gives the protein CASSRQPNEQFF.

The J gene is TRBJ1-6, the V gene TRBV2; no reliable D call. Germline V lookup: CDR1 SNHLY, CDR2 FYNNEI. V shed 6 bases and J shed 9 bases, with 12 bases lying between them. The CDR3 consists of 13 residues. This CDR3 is CASSLRAGSPLHF. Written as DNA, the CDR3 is TGTGCCAGCAGCCTAAGGGCGGGTTCACCCCTCCACTTT.

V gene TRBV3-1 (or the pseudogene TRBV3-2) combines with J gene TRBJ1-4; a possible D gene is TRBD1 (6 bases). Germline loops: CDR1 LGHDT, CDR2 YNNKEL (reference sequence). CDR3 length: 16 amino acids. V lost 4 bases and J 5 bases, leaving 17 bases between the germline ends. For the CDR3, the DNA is TGTGCCAGCAGCCGCGATCAGGGGACTGGGAATGAAAAACTGTTTTTT. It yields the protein CASSRDQGTGNEKLFF.

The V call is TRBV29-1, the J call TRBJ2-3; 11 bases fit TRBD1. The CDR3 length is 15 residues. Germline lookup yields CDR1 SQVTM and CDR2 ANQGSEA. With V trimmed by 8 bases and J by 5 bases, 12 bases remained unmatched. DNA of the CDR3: TGCAGCATAAAGGGGACAGGGGGAAAAGGAGATACGCAGTATTTT. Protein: CSIKGTGGKGDTQYF.

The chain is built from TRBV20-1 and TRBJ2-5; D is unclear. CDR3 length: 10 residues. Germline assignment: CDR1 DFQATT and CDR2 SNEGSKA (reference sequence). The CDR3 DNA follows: TGCAGCCTCTTGCAAGAGACCCAGTACTTC. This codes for CSLLQETQYF.

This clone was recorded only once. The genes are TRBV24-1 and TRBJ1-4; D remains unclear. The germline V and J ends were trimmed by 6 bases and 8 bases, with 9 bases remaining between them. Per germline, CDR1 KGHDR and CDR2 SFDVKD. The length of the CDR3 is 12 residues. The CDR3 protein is CATSSTGEKLFF. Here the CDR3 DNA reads TGTGCCACCAGTAGTACGGGGGAAAAACTGTTTTTT.

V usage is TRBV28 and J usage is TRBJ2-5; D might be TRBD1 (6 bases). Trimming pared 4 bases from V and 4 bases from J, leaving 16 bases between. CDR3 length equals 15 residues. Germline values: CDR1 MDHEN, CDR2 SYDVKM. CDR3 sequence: CASSSSGTLLETQYF. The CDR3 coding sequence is TGTGCCAGCAGTTCCTCCGGGACACTGTTAGAGACCCAGTACTTC.

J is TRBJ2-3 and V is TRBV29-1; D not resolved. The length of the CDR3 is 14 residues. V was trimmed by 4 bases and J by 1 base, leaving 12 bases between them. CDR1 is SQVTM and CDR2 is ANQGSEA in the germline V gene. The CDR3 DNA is TGCAGCGTTGTCAGCGCGATGGGCACAGATACGCAGTATTTT. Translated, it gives CSVVSAMGTDTQYF.

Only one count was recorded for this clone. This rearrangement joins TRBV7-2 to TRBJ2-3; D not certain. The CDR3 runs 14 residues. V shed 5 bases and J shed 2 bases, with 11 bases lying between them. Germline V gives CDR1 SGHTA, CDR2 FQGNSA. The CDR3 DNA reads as TGTGCCAGCAGCGCAGACTTATTCACAGATACGCAGTATTTT. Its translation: CASSADLFTDTQYF.

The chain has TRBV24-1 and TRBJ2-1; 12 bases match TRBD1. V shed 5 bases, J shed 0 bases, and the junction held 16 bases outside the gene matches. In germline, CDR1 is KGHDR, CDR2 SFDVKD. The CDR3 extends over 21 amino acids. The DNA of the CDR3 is TGTGCCACCAGTGCCCGCGGGCCGGGACAGGGGGCTTGGGGCTCCTACAATGAGCAGTTCTTC. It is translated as CATSARGPGQGAWGSYNEQFF.

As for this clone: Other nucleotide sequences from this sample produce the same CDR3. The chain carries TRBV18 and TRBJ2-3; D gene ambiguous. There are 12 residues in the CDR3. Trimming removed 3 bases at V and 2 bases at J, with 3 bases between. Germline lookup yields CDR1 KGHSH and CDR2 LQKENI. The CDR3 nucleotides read TGTGCCAGCTCACCCTCCACAGATACGCAGTATTTT. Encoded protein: CASSPSTDTQYF.

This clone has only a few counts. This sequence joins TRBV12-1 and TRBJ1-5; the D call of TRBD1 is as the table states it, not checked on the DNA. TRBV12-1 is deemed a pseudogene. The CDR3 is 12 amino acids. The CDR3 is CARYQSNQPQHF. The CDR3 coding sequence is TGTGCCAGATATCAGAGCAATCAGCCCCAGCATTTT.

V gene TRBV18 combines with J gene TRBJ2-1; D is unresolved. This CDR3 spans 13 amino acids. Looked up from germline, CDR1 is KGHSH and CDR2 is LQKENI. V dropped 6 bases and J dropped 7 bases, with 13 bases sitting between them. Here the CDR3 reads CASSPGSDNEQFF. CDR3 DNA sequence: TGTGCCAGCTCCCCCGGGTCGGATAATGAGCAGTTCTTC.

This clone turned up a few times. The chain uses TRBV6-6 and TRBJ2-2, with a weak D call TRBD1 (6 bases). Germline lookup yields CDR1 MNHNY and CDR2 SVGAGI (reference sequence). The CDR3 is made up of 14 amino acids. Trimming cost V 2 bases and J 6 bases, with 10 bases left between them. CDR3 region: CASSYRAGAGELFF. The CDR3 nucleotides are TGTGCCAGCAGTTACAGGGCAGGGGCCGGGGAGCTGTTTTTT.